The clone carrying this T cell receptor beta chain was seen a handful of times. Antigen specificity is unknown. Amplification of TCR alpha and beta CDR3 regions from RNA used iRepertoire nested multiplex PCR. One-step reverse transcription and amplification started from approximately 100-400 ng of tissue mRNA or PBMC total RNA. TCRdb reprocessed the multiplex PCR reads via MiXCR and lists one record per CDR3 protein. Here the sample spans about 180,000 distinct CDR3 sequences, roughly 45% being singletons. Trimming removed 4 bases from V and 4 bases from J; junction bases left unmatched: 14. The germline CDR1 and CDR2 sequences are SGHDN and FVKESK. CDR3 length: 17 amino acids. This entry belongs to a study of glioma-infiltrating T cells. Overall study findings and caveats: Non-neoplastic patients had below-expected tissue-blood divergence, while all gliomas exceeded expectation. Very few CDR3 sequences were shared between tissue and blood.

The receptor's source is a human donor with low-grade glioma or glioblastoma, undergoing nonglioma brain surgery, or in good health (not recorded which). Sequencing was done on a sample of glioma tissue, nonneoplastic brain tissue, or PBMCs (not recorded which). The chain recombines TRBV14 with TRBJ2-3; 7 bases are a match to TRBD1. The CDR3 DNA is TGTGCCAGCAGCCCGTTAGGGCCTACGCAGGGGGCAGATACGCAGTATTTT. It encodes CASSPLGPTQGADTQYF.